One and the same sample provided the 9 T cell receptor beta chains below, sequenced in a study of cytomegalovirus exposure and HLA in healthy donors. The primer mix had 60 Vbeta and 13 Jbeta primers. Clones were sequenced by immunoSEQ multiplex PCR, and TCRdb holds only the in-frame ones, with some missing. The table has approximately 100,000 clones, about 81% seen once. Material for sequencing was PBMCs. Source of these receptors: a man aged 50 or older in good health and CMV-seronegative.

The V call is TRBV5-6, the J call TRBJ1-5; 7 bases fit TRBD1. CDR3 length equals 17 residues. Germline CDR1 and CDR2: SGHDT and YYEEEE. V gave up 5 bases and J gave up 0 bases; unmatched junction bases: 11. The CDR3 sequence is CASSRNTGVYSNQPQHF. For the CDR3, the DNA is TGTGCCAGCAGTCGGAACACAGGGGTCTATAGCAATCAGCCCCAGCATTTT.

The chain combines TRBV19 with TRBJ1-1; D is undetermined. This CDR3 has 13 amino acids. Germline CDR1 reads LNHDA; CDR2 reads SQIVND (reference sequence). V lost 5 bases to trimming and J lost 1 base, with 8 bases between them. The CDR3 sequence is CASSLRENTEAFF. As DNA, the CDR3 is TGTGCCAGTAGTCTAAGAGAGAACACTGAAGCTTTCTTT.

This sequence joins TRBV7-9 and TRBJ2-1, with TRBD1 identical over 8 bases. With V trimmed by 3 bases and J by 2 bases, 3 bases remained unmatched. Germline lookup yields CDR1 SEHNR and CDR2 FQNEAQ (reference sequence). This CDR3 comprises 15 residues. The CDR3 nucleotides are TGTGCCAGCAGCTTGGGGACAGGCCCCTACAATGAGCAGTTCTTC. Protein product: CASSLGTGPYNEQFF.

The DNA for the CDR3 is TGTGCCAGCAGCCGCGGCGACAGAGACTCTGGAAACACCATATATTTT. It is translated as CASSRGDRDSGNTIYF. The gene calls are TRBV6-7 and TRBJ1-3, with D perhaps matching TRBD1 (5 bases). TRBV6-7 is sorted into the ORF group, with uncertain function. The CDR3 has 16 amino acids. The V gene lost 6 bases and the J gene lost 0 bases, with 15 bases spanning the gap.

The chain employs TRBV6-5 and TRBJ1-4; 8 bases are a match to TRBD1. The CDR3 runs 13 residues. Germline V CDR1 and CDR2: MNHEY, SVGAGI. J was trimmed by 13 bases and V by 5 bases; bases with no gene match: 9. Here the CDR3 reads CASSLGRTGILFF. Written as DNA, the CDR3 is TGTGCCAGCAGTCTTGGCCGGACAGGGATACTGTTTTTT.

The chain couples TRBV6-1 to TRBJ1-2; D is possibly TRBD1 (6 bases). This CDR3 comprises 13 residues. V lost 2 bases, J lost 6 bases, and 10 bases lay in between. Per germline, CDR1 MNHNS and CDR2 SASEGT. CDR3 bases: TGTGCCAGCAGTGAAAAAAGGGGGAATGGCTACACCTTC. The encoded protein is CASSEKRGNGYTF.

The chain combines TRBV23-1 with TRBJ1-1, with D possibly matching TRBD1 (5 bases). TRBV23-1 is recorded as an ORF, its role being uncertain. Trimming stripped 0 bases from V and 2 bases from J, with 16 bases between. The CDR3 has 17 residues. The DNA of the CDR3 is TGCGCCAGCAGTCAATCTTCCCTGACGGGACTCAACACTGAAGCTTTCTTT. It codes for CASSQSSLTGLNTEAFF.

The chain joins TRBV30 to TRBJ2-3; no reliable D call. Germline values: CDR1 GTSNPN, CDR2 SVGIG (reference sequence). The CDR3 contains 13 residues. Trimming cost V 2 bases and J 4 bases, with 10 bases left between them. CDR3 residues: CAWSMGTPDTQYF. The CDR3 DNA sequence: TGTGCCTGGAGTATGGGCACGCCAGATACGCAGTATTTT.

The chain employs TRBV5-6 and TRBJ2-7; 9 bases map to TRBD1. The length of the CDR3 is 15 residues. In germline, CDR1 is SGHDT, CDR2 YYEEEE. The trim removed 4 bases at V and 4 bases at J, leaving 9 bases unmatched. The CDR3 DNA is TGTGCCAGCAGCCGACGGGGACAGGGAGGGTACGAGCAGTACTTC. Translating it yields CASSRRGQGGYEQYF.